This T cell receptor (beta chain) was found in a study of blood T cell repertoires in COVID-19. Per the germline V gene, CDR1 is SGDLS and CDR2 is YYNGEE. The CDR3 is 16 amino acids. The V and J ends lost 4 bases and 8 bases, in that order; junction bases with no gene match: 15. Sequencing used immunoSEQ multiplex PCR; TCRdb keeps in-frame clones, though not all of them. The sample has 65,000 to 95,000 clones, around 80% seen once. This chain joins TRBV9 and TRBJ2-3; the match to TRBD2 covers 8 bases. The source is a man in his sixties with COVID-19, enrolled during active disease. Input material: peripheral blood. For the CDR3, the DNA is TGTGCCAGCAGCCCGGAGCTAGCGGGTTCCGCGGGTACGCAGTATTTT. This codes for CASSPELAGSAGTQYF. The whole variable domain, filled in from reference TRBV9 and TRBJ2-3, reads DSGVTQTPKHLITATGQRVTLRCSPRSGDLSVYWYQQSLDQGLQFLIQYYNGEERAKGNILERFSAQQFPDLHSELNLSSLELGDSALYFCASSPELAGSAGTQYFGPGTRLTVL.